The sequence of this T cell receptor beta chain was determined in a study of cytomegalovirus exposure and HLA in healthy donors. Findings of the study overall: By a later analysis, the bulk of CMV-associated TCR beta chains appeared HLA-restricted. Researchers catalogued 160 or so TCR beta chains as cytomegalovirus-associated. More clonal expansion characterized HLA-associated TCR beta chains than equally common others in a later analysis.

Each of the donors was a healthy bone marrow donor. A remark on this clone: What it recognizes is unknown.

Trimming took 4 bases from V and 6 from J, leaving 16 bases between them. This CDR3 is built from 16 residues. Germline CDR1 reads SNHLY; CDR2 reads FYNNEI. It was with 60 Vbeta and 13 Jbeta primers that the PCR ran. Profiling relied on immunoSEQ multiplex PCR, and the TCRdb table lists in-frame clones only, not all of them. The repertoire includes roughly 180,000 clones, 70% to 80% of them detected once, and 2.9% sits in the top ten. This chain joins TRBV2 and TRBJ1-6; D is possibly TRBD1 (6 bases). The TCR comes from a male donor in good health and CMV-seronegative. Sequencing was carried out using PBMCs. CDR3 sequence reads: CASSVFRDKGNSPLHF. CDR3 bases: TGTGCCAGCAGTGTATTCCGGGACAAGGGTAATTCACCCCTCCACTTT. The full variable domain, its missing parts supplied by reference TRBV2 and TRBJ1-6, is EPEVTQTPSHQVTQMGQEVILRCVPISNHLYFYWYRQILGQKVEFLVSFYNNEISEKSEIFDDQFSVERPDGSNFTLKIRSTKLEDSAMYFCASSVFRDKGNSPLHFGNGTRLTVT.